This is a list of T cell receptor beta chains from one sample in a study of T cells after yellow fever vaccination. TCRdb re-called the 5' RACE reads with MiXCR, one entry per CDR3 protein. The profile shows about 500,000 distinct CDR3 sequences, about a sixth of them singletons. The input for sequencing was PBMCs, taken less than 6 days after the first yellow fever vaccination. The receptors come from a man aged 18 to 30 who received the YFV17D yellow fever vaccine. Each CDR3 is given with its conserved first and last residue. A D gene is named only where the DNA matches it firmly. Part of the rows lack a size; the others show once, few, many or a class for expanded clones.

D gene,clone size,V gene,J gene,CDR3 protein,CDR3 DNA
NA,few,TRBV18,TRBJ1-2,CASSGVVDYGYTF,TGTGCCAGCTCTGGGGTAGTCGACTATGGCTACACCTTC
NA,many,TRBV5-6,TRBJ2-3,CASSLPVSDTQYF,TGTGCCAGCAGCTTGCCTGTCTCAGATACGCAGTATTTT
TRBD1,few,TRBV27,TRBJ2-2,CASSRGQVHTGELFF,TGTGCCAGCAGCCGCGGACAGGTTCACACCGGGGAGCTGTTTTTT
NA,NA,TRBV20-1,TRBJ1-2,CSASQPQEVYGYTF,TGCAGTGCTAGTCAACCCCAGGAGGTCTATGGCTACACCTTC
TRBD1,few,TRBV12-3/TRBV12-4,TRBJ2-1,CASSPGQDSYNEQFF,TGTGCCAGCAGCCCGGGACAGGACTCCTACAATGAGCAGTTCTTC
NA,NA,TRBV7-6,TRBJ2-3,CASSGKTAVTDTQYF,TGTGCCAGCAGTGGAAAGACAGCCGTCACAGATACGCAGTATTTT
TRBD2,NA,TRBV7-9,TRBJ2-3,CASSPTSGGAWTDTHF,TGTGCCAGCAGCCCAACTAGCGGGGGGGCTTGGACAGATACGCATTTT
NA,NA,TRBV7-8,TRBJ2-3,CASSLDYPDTQYF,TGTGCCAGCAGCTTAGATTACCCAGATACGCAGTATTTT
NA,few,TRBV25-1,TRBJ2-1,CASSELVGYNEQFF,TGTGCCAGCAGTGAATTGGTAGGCTACAATGAGCAGTTCTTC
NA,few,TRBV12-3/TRBV12-4,TRBJ1-1,CASSLAQRVGEAFF,TGTGCCAGCAGTTTAGCGCAGAGGGTCGGTGAAGCTTTCTTT
TRBD1,many,TRBV11-2,TRBJ1-1,CASSLGAGGSRRVNTEAFF,TGTGCCAGCAGCCTCGGGGCAGGGGGCTCTCGGAGGGTGAACACTGAAGCTTTCTTT
TRBD1,many,TRBV6-2/TRBV6-3,TRBJ2-3,CASTDRDGLDTQYF,TGTGCCAGCACCGACAGGGACGGGTTGGATACGCAGTATTTT
TRBD1,NA,TRBV20-1,TRBJ2-5,CSAYRTGEGKTQYF,TGCAGTGCTTACCGGACAGGGGAGGGAAAGACCCAGTACTTC
NA,NA,TRBV6-6,TRBJ2-1,CASSLTGSQGQFF,TGTGCCAGCAGCCTAACTGGGTCACAAGGACAGTTCTTC
NA,few,TRBV6-2/TRBV6-3,TRBJ1-1,CASSYYRNGEAFF,TGTGCCAGCAGTTACTATAGGAATGGTGAAGCTTTCTTT
NA,few,TRBV27,TRBJ2-5,CASSVSGKETQYF,TGTGCCAGCAGCGTATCGGGCAAAGAGACCCAGTACTTC
TRBD2,NA,TRBV6-5,TRBJ2-2,CASSYSNGGGGAAGELFF,TGTGCCAGCAGTTACTCGAATGGTGGCGGGGGGGCAGCCGGGGAGCTGTTTTTT
TRBD2,NA,TRBV4-3,TRBJ2-3,CASSQDPGTSGGAGDTQYF,TGCGCCAGCAGCCAAGATCCCGGGACTAGCGGGGGGGCTGGTGATACGCAGTATTTT
NA,NA,TRBV5-1,TRBJ2-5,CASSTVAGGGKETQYF,TGCGCCAGCAGCACCGTAGCAGGAGGGGGAAAAGAGACCCAGTACTTC
NA,few,TRBV5-1,TRBJ1-5,CASSLVPGGVGQPQHF,TGCGCCAGCAGCTTGGTGCCGGGTGGGGTTGGACAGCCCCAGCATTTT
NA,NA,TRBV12-3/TRBV12-4,TRBJ2-7,CASTGAGAKYEQYF,TGTGCCAGCACCGGCGCGGGGGCTAAGTACGAGCAGTACTTC
NA,once,TRBV12-2,TRBJ2-1,CASRPRAPDEQFF,TGTGCAAGTCGCCCGAGGGCGCCCGACGAGCAGTTCTTC
NA,many,TRBV7-2,TRBJ1-5,CASSQTGNQPQHF,TGTGCCAGCAGCCAAACGGGCAATCAGCCCCAGCATTTT
TRBD1,NA,TRBV5-1,TRBJ2-1,CASSRTGEGEQFF,TGCGCCAGCAGCCGGACAGGGGAAGGTGAGCAGTTCTTC
NA,few,TRBV4-1,TRBJ1-2,CASSQEDPKGGYTF,TGCGCCAGCAGCCAAGAAGACCCAAAGGGAGGCTACACCTTC
NA,few,TRBV20-1,TRBJ2-1,CSARGGQKQFF,TGCAGTGCTAGAGGTGGTCAGAAGCAGTTCTTC
NA,NA,TRBV11-2,TRBJ1-1,CASSLGFKGEAFF,TGTGCCAGCAGCTTGGGGTTTAAAGGTGAAGCTTTCTTT
NA,few,TRBV11-2,TRBJ2-1,CASSPNTMGNEQFF,TGTGCCAGCAGCCCTAACACGATGGGGAATGAGCAGTTCTTC
NA,many,TRBV5-1,TRBJ2-5,CASSSTWGEETQYF,TGCGCCAGCAGCTCCACGTGGGGGGAAGAGACCCAGTACTTC
NA,few,TRBV29-1,TRBJ2-1,CSVVGGVEFF,TGCAGCGTAGTCGGGGGAGTGGAGTTCTTC
TRBD2,few,TRBV20-1,TRBJ2-1,CSAQRGVYNEQFF,TGCAGTGCACAGCGGGGGGTCTACAATGAGCAGTTCTTC
TRBD2,NA,TRBV7-6,TRBJ2-1,CASSISGSSYNEQFF,TGTGCCAGCAGCATTAGCGGGAGCTCCTACAATGAGCAGTTCTTC
TRBD1,few,TRBV5-6,TRBJ2-7,CASSSGTGAIFSSYEQYF,TGTGCCAGCAGCTCCGGGACAGGGGCCATTTTTAGCTCCTACGAGCAGTACTTC
TRBD2,NA,TRBV6-5,TRBJ2-7,CASSYYRGGTYEQYF,TGTGCCAGCAGTTACTATCGCGGGGGGACCTACGAGCAGTACTTC